This is a list of T cell receptor beta chains from one sample in a study of CD8 T cells in ankylosing spondylitis. TCRdb called the 5' RACE reads again in MiXCR, with one record for every CDR3 protein. The repertoire holds about 390,000 distinct CDR3 sequences, with about a fifth as singletons. The sequenced sample consisted of blood, either unsorted or a sorted T cell fraction (not recorded which). All receptors derive from a male donor with ankylosing spondylitis. Each CDR3 is given with its conserved first and last residue. D genes are given only for firm matches. Clone size is not always given. Where it is, it says once, few, many or a class for expanded clones.

J | V | size | D | DNA | CDR3
TRBJ2-4 | TRBV2 | - | TRBD1 | TGTGCCAGCACCGAGGGTACAGGGGATTCCATTCAGTACTTC | CASTEGTGDSIQYF
TRBJ2-1 | TRBV20-1 | - | - | TGCAGTGCAAGTGGGGCGGGTTGGTCCTACAATGAGCAGTTCTTC | CSASGAGWSYNEQFF
TRBJ2-7 | TRBV4-3 | few | - | TGCGCCAGCAGCCGGGACTCCCTCTCCTACGAGCAGTACTTC | CASSRDSLSYEQYF
TRBJ2-5 | TRBV6-5 | - | - | TGTGCCAGCAGTTACTCTGGCAGCCAAGAGACCCAGTACTTC | CASSYSGSQETQYF
TRBJ2-2 | TRBV29-1 | many | - | TGCAGCGTACTAGGGGGCGGGGAGCTGTTTTTT | CSVLGGGELFF
TRBJ2-1 | TRBV10-3 | - | TRBD2 | TGTGCCATCAGTGACTGGACTAGCGGGACCAATGAGCAGTTCTTC | CAISDWTSGTNEQFF
TRBJ2-7 | TRBV20-1 | few | - | TGCAGTGCCTCTTTCTCAAACGAGCAGTACTTC | CSASFSNEQYF
TRBJ1-2 | TRBV6-5 | - | - | TGTGCCAGTAAGCAGGGCCTCTATGGCTACACCTTC | CASKQGLYGYTF
TRBJ2-7 | TRBV3-1 | - | - | TGTGCCAGCAGCCAGAGTATCTCCGGTTCCTACGAGCAGTACTTC | CASSQSISGSYEQYF
TRBJ2-3 | TRBV20-1 | many | - | TGCAGTGCTCCCTCGAACTCAGCAACAGATACGCAGTATTTT | CSAPSNSATDTQYF
TRBJ2-5 | TRBV28 | - | - | TGTGCCAGCAGAGACCGGACAGGAGGGGAGACCCAGTACTTC | CASRDRTGGETQYF
TRBJ2-1 | TRBV7-3 | - | TRBD2 | TGTGCCAGCAGCTTAATGGCCGGGAGGAGTCCGATAGATGAGCAGTTCTTC | CASSLMAGRSPIDEQFF
TRBJ2-7 | TRBV5-1 | - | TRBD1 | TGCGCCAGCAGCCCAGCGACAGGGGCCTACGAGCAGTACTTC | CASSPATGAYEQYF
TRBJ1-2 | TRBV20-1 | few | - | TGCAGTGCTAAGGACGCGGGAGCCTCGGGCTATGGCTACACCTTC | CSAKDAGASGYGYTF
TRBJ2-1 | TRBV5-1 | - | TRBD2 | TGCGCCAGCAGATATCAGCGGGAGAGGAATGAGCAGTTCTTC | CASRYQRERNEQFF
TRBJ2-4 | TRBV12-3/TRBV12-4 | many | - | TGTGCCAGCAGTTTTTCCACTGTCATTAGCATTCAGTACTTC | CASSFSTVISIQYF
TRBJ2-3 | TRBV24-1 | few | - | TGTGCCACCAGTGAGACAGAGCCCGGGAGCACAGATACGCAGTATTTT | CATSETEPGSTDTQYF
TRBJ2-1 | TRBV20-1 | few | TRBD2 | TGCAGTGCCGAAAGCGGGAGTTATTCCTACAATGAGCAGTTCTTC | CSAESGSYSYNEQFF
TRBJ1-6 | TRBV9 | few | - | TGTGCCAGCAGCCCCAGGGAAAACTCCTATAATTCACCCCTCCACTTT | CASSPRENSYNSPLHF
TRBJ1-5 | TRBV27 | many | - | TGTGCCAGCAGTTTCCTGGATCAGCCCCAGCATTTT | CASSFLDQPQHF